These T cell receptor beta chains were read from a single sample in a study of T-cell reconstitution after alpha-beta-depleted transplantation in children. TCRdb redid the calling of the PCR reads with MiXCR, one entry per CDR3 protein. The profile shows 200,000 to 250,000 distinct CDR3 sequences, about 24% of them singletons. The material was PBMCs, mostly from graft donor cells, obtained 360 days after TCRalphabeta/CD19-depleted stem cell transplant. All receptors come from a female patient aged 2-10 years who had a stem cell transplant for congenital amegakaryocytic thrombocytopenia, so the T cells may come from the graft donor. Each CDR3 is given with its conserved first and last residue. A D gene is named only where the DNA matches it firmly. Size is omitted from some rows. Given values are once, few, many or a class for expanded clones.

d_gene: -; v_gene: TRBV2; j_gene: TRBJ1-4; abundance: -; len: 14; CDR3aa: CASSRVLGSEKLFF; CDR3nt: TGTGCCAGCAGTCGGGTCTTGGGCAGTGAAAAACTGTTTTTT
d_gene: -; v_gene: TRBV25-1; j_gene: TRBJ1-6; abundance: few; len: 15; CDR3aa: CASSGAGKKRSPLHF; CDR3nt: TGTGCCAGCAGTGGGGCCGGGAAAAAGAGGTCACCCCTCCACTTT
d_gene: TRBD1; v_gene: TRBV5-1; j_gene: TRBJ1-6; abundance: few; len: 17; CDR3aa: CASSYRQGISYNSPLHF; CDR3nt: TGCGCCAGCAGCTACCGACAGGGAATTTCCTATAATTCACCCCTCCACTTT
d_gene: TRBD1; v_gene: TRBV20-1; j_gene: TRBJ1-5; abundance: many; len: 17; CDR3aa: CSARSTTGANSNQPQHF; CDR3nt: TGCAGTGCTAGATCGACGACAGGGGCTAATAGCAATCAGCCCCAGCATTTT
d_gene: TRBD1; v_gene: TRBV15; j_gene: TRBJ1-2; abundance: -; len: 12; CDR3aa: CATTGQGYGYTF; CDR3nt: TGTGCCACAACCGGACAGGGCTATGGCTACACCTTC
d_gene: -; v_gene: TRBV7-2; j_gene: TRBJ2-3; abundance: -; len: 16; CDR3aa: CASSPGRSAGGDTQYF; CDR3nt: TGTGCCAGCAGCCCTGGGCGCTCCGCGGGTGGAGATACGCAGTATTTT
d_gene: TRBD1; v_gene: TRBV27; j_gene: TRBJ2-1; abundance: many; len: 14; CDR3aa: CASSPGTANNEQFF; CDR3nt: TGTGCCAGCAGTCCCGGGACAGCAAACAATGAGCAGTTCTTC
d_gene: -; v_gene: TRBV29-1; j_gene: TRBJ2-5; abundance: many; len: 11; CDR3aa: CSVEGKETQYF; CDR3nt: TGCAGCGTTGAGGGCAAAGAGACCCAGTACTTC
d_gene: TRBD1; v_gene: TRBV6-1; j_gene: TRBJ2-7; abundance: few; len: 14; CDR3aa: CASRTPGGRYEQYF; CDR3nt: TGTGCCAGCAGAACTCCAGGGGGACGTTACGAGCAGTACTTC
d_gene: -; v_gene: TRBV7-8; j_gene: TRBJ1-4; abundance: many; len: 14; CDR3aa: CASSSRDTSEKLFF; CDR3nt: TGTGCCAGCAGCTCCCGGGACACCTCGGAAAAACTGTTTTTT
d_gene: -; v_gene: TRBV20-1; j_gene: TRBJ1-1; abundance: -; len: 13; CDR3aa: CSAKGFKNTEAFF; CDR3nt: TGCAGTGCTAAGGGCTTTAAGAACACTGAAGCTTTCTTT
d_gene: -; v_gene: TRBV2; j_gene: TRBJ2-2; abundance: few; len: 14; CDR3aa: CASSAPTGVGELFF; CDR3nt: TGTGCCAGCAGTGCCCCGACAGGCGTCGGGGAGCTGTTTTTT
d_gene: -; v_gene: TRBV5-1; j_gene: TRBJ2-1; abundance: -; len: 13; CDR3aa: CASSSLVNNEQFF; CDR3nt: TGCGCCAGCAGCTCCCTAGTAAACAATGAGCAGTTCTTC
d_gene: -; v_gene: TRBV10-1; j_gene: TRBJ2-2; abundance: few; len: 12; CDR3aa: CASSGDTGELFF; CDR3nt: TGCGCCAGCAGTGGGGACACCGGGGAGCTGTTTTTT
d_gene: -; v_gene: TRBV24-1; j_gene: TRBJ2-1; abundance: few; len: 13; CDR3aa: CASSRGSTNEQFF; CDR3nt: TGTGCCTCCTCTAGAGGTTCGACCAATGAGCAGTTCTTC
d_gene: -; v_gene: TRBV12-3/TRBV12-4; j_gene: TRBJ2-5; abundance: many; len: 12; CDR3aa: CASSLAPETQYF; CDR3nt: TGTGCCAGCAGTTTAGCGCCAGAGACCCAGTACTTC
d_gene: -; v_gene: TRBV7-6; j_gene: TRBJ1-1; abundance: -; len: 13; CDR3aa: CASTPGINTEAFF; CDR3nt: TGTGCCAGCACCCCAGGGATTAACACTGAAGCTTTCTTT
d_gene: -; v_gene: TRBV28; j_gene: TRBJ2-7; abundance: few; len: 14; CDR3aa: CASSRIQGSYEQYF; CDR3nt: TGTGCCAGCAGTCGTATACAGGGCTCCTACGAGCAGTACTTC
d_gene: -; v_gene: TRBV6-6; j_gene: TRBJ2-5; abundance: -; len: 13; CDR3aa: CASRWTVQETQYF; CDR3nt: TGTGCCAGCAGGTGGACAGTTCAAGAGACCCAGTACTTC
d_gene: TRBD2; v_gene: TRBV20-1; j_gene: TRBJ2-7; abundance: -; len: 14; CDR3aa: CSARASGSFYEQYF; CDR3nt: TGCAGTGCTAGGGCTAGCGGGAGTTTCTACGAGCAGTACTTC
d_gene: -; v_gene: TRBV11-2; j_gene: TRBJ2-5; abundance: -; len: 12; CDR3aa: CASSLDRAAKYF; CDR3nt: TGTGCCAGCAGCTTAGATCGGGCGGCCAAGTACTTC
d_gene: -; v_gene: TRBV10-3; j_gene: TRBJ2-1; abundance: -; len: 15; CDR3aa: CAISWTRGLYNEQFF; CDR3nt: TGTGCCATCAGCTGGACACGCGGCCTATACAATGAGCAGTTCTTC
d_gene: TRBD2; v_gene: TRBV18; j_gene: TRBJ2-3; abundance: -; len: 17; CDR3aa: CASSPAIAGVGTDTQYF; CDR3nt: TGTGCCAGCTCACCAGCGATAGCGGGGGTCGGCACAGATACGCAGTATTTT
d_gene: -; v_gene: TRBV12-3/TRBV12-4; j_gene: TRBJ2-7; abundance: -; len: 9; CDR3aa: CAIPREQYF; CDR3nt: TGTGCCATCCCGAGAGAGCAGTACTTC
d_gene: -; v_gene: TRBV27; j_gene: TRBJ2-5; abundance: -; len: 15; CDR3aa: CASSLFGAYQETQYF; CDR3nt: TGTGCCAGCAGTTTATTCGGGGCCTACCAAGAGACCCAGTACTTC
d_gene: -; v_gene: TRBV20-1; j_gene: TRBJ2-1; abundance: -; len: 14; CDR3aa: CSARGAGMFNEQFF; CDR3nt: TGCAGTGCCAGGGGGGCGGGAATGTTCAATGAGCAGTTCTTC
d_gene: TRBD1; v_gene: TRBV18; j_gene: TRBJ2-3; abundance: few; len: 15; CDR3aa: CASSQGGPDTDTQYF; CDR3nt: TGTGCCAGCTCACAAGGGGGCCCAGACACAGATACGCAGTATTTT
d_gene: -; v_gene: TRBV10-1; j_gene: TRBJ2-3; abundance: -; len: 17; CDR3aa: CASSETDPGPPGDTQYF; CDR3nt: TGCGCCAGCAGTGAGACAGACCCGGGGCCTCCTGGAGATACGCAGTATTTT
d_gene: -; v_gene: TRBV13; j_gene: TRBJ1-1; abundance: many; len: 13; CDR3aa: CASSLGPNAEAFF; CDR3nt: TGTGCCAGCAGCTTAGGTCCCAACGCGGAAGCTTTCTTT
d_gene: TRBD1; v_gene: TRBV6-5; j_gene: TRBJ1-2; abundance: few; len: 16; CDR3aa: CASSYFGQGASYGYTF; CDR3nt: TGTGCCAGCAGTTACTTCGGACAGGGGGCGTCCTATGGCTACACCTTC
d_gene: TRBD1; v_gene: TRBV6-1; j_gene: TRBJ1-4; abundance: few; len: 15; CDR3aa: CASRAGTGGIGKLFF; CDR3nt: TGTGCCAGCAGGGCCGGGACAGGGGGCATCGGAAAACTGTTTTTT
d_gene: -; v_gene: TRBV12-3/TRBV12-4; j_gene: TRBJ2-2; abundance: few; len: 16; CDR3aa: CASSGQGGGRLGELFF; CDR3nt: TGTGCCAGCAGTGGCCAGGGGGGCGGGAGGCTCGGGGAGCTGTTTTTT
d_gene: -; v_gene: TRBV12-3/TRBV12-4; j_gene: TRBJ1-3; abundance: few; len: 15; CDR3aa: CASSLIGSSGNTIYF; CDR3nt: TGTGCCAGCAGTTTAATCGGCAGCTCTGGAAACACCATATATTTT
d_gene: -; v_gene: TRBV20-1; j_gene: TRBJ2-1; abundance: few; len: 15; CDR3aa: CSAGPWGSAHNEQFF; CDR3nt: TGCAGTGCTGGACCCTGGGGGAGTGCCCACAATGAGCAGTTCTTC
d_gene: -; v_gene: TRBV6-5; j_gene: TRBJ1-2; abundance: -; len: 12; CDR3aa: CASSRGVDGYTF; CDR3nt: TGTGCCAGCAGTAGGGGAGTTGATGGCTACACCTTC
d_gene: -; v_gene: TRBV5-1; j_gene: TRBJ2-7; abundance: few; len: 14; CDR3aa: CASSTGTPLYEQYF; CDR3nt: TGCGCCAGCAGCACGGGGACCCCCCTCTACGAGCAGTACTTC
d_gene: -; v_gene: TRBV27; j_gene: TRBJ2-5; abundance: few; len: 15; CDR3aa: CASSAKRASRETQYF; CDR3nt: TGTGCCAGCAGTGCAAAAAGGGCTAGCCGAGAGACCCAGTACTTC
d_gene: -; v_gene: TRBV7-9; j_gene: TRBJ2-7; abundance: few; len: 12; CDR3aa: CASSSRQVEQYF; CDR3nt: TGTGCCAGCAGCTCCCGGCAAGTCGAGCAGTACTTC
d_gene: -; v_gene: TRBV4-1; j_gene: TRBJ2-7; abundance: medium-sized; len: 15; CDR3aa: CASSQVAGPFYEQYF; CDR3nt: TGCGCCAGCAGCCAAGTTGCGGGGCCGTTTTACGAGCAGTACTTC
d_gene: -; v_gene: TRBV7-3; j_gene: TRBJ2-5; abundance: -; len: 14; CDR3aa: CASSLYVAQETQYF; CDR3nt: TGTGCCAGCAGCTTATATGTGGCCCAAGAGACCCAGTACTTC
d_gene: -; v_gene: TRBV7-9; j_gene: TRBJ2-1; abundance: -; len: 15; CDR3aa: CASSLRSSAYNEQFF; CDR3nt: TGTGCCAGCAGCTTAAGGTCTAGCGCTTACAATGAGCAGTTCTTC
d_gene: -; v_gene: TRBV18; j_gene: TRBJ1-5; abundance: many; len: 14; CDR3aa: CASSADILNQPQHF; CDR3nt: TGTGCCAGCTCAGCGGACATACTCAATCAGCCCCAGCATTTT
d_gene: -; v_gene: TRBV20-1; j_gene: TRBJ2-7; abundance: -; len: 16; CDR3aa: CSARFQTERAPYEQYF; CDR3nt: TGCAGTGCTAGATTCCAGACAGAACGTGCCCCCTACGAGCAGTACTTC
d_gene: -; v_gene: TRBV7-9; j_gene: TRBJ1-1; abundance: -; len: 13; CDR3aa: CASSFGGRQQAFF; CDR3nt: TGTGCCAGCAGCTTTGGGGGTCGGCAGCAAGCTTTCTTT
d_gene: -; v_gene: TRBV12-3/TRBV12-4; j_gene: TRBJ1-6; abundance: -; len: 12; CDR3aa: CASSLVNSPLHF; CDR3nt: TGTGCCAGCAGTCTTGTTAATTCACCCCTCCACTTT